This TCR beta chain emerged from a study of blood T cell repertoires in COVID-19. On the study more broadly: Samples of COVID-19 (acute and convalescent) were obtained from the United States, Italy and Spain. T cells, B-cell-depleted T cells, or PBMCs supplied cDNA or gDNA.

Germline CDR1 is SGHRS and CDR2 is YFSETQ. The CDR3 is 15 amino acids. Trimming took off 0 bases at V and 4 bases at J, with 14 bases between the two ends. Authors' methods: Counts of nucleated cells, estimated from reference gene primer amplification, were obtained. Measured with immunoSEQ multiplex PCR; TCRdb has only the in-frame clones, and not every one. That table supplies the V and J calls and clone size; D and trimming were determined from the DNA. The sample includes some 200,000 clones, roughly 82% of them seen just once. This clonotype was sampled from a woman aged 40-49 years who had recovered from COVID-19. The chain combines TRBV5-1 with TRBJ2-7, with D unclear. Sequenced sample: peripheral blood. The CDR3 here is CASSLDPDTGYEQYF. The CDR3 DNA is TGCGCCAGCAGCTTGGATCCAGATACCGGGTACGAGCAGTACTTC.